The present entry profiles one T cell receptor (beta chain) with its context. These data originate in a study of early T cells in non-severe SARS-CoV-2 infection. This CDR3 has 15 residues. From germline, CDR1 is SGHVS and CDR2 FQNEAQ. V was pared by 3 bases and J by 5 bases, with 16 bases between. TCRdb re-analysed the 5' RACE reads in MiXCR, keeping a single row per CDR3 protein. The table shows about 30,000 distinct CDR3 sequences, with more than 4.5% occurring only once. The sequence was collected from an adult who was a healthcare worker with PCR-confirmed SARS-CoV-2 infection or an uninfected control (not recorded which). The chain has TRBV7-8 and TRBJ1-2; D might be TRBD1 (5 bases). The sample was whole blood. CDR3 loop: CASSFSTGTSYGYTF. Written as DNA, the CDR3 is TGTGCCAGCAGCTTCTCAACGGGGACTTCTTATGGCTACACCTTC.